This T cell receptor beta chain comes out of a study of CXCR3-negative and CXCR3-positive naive CD8 T cells. Regarding this clonotype: Its antigen is unidentified.

This CDR3 region has 15 residues. Preparation of TRB cDNA libraries relied on 5' RACE carrying UMI labels. TCRdb reprocessed the 5' RACE reads and reports one entry per CDR3 protein, with no DNA. In total, the table holds about 48,000 distinct CDR3 sequences. Notes on the study in general: Surface CD5 matched across naive subsets, and TRB CDR3 properties served to infer TCR strength.

The TCR sequence derives from a human donor in good health. Some clones in this sample may be carry-over from other donors' samples. The sample was memory CD8+ T cells from blood. The V gene is TRBV12-3 or TRBV12-4, the J gene TRBJ1-2; with no DNA, the TCRdb D assignment of TRBD1 cannot be verified. The CDR3 loop is CASSTTGGGVDGYTF.